The following is a T cell receptor beta chain sequence with its context. V gave up 0 bases and J gave up 0 bases, with 19 bases separating them. The CDR3 is made up of 18 amino acids. The V gene's germline CDR1 is SGDLS and CDR2 YYNGEE. Profiling relied on immunoSEQ multiplex PCR, and the TCRdb table lists in-frame clones only, not all of them. The sample has over 75,000 clones; approximately 97% are singletons. This specimen belongs to a study of technical replicates of blood from a few donors. The TCR originated in a human donor in good health. Sequencing was carried out using T cells isolated from PBMCs. This chain links TRBV9 with TRBJ2-7; D is undetermined. The CDR3 region has the DNA TGTGCCAGCAGCGTAGACCCCTACTCCTATCCCTACTCCTACGAGCAGTACTTC. It is translated as CASSVDPYSYPYSYEQYF.